This T cell receptor (beta chain) emerged from a study of graft-versus-host responses after intestinal transplantation. Sequenced by immunoSEQ multiplex PCR; TCRdb stores in-frame clones only, minus some. The profile shows 60,000 to 75,000 clones, 89% of them singletons. The graft tissue was processed, and this released both intraepithelial and lamina propria lymphocytes. The V gene's germline CDR1 is SGHRS and CDR2 YFSETQ. The CDR3 runs 14 residues. With 2 bases removed from V and 1 base from J, the gap between germline ends came to 9 bases. The sequence was collected from a human patient who received an intestinal transplant, so some T cells may come from the graft donor. The starting material was ileum tissue, obtained about 350 days after transplant. The rearrangement links TRBV5-1 to TRBJ2-5; possibly TRBD2 for D (6 bases). For the CDR3, the DNA is TGCGCCAGCAGCTTAGGGACTCCCCAAGAGACCCAGTACTTC. This gives the protein CASSLGTPQETQYF.